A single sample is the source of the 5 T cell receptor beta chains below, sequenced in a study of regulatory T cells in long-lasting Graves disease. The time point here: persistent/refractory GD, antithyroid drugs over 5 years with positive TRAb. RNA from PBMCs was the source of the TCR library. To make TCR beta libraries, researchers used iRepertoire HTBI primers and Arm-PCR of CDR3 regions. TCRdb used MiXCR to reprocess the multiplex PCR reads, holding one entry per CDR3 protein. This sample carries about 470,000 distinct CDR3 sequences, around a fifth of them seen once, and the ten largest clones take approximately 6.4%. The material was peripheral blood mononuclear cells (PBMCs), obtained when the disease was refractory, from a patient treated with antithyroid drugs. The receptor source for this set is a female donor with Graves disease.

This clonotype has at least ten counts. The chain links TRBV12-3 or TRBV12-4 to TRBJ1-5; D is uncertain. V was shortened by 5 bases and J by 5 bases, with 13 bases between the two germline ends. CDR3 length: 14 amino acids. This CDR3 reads CASSKGIRDQPQHF. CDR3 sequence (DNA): TGTGCCAGCAGTAAGGGAATTCGGGATCAGCCCCAGCATTTT.

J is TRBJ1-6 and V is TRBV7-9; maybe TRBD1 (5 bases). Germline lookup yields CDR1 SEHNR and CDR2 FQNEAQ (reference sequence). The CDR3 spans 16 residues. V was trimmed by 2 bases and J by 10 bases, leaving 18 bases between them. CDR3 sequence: CASSLTGVGGSSPLHF. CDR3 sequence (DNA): TGTGCCAGCAGCTTAACGGGGGTTGGGGGATCCTCACCCCTCCACTTT.

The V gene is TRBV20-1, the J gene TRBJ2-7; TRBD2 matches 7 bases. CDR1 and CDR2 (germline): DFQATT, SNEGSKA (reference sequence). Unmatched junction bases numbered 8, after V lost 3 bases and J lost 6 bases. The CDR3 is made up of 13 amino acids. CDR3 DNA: TGCAGTGCTAGGCCGACTAGCTTTGCCGAGCAGTACTTC. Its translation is CSARPTSFAEQYF.

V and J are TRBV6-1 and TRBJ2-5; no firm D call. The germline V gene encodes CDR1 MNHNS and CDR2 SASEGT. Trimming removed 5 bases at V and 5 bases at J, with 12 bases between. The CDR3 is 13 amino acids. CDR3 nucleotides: TGTGCCAGCAGTAGCCTACAATCGGAGACCCAGTACTTC. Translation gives CASSSLQSETQYF.

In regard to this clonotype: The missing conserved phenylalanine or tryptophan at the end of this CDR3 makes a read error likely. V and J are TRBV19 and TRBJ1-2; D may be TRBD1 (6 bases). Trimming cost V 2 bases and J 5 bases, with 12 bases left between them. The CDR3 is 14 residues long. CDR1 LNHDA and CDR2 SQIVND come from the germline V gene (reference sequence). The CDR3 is CASSIIGQRYGYTL. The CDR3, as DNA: TGTGCCAGTAGTATAATCGGACAGAGGTATGGCTACACCTTA.